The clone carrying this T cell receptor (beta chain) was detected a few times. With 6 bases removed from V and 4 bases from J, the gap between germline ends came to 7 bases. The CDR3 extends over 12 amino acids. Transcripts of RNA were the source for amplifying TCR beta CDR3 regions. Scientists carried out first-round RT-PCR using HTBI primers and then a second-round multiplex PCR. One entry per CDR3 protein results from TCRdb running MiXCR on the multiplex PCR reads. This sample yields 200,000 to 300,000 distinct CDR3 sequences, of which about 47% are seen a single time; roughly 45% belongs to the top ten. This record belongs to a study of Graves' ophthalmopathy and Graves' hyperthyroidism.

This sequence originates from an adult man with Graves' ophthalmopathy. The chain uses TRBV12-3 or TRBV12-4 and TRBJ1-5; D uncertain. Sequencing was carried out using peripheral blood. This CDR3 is CASRIGNQPQHF. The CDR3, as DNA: TGTGCCAGCAGAATAGGGAATCAGCCCCAGCATTTT.